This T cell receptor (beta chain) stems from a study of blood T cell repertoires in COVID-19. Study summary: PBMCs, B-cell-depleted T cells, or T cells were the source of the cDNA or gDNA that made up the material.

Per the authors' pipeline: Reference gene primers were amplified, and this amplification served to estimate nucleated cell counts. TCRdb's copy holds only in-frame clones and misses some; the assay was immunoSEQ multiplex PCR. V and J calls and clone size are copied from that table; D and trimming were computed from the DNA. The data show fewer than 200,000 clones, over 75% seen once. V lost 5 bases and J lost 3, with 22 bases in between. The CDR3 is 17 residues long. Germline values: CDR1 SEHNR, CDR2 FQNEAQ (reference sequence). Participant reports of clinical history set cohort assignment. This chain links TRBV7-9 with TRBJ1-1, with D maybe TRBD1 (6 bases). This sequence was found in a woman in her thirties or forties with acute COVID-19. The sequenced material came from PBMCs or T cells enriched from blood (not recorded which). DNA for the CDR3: TGTGCCAGCAGCATTACTAGGGGGTGGGTAGAGGACACTGAAGCTTTCTTT. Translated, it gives CASSITRGWVEDTEAFF.